The TCR beta chain described here comes from a study of blood T cell repertoires in COVID-19. Study summary: Some COVID-19 samples were acute and others convalescent; all came from the United States, Italy and Spain.

Measured with immunoSEQ multiplex PCR; TCRdb has only the in-frame clones, and not every one. Counted here are around 250,000 clones, 80% to 90% occurring once; the ten biggest clones make up approximately 2%. V lost 0 bases, J lost 1 base, and 14 bases lay in between. Germline CDR1 SGDLS, CDR2 YYNGEE. The CDR3 sequence is 17 residues long. Cohort 3 recovered donors had two negative PCRs, clearance, or symptom resolution. Sequenced input: PBMCs or T cells enriched from blood (not recorded which). This TCR was recovered from a woman in her forties or fifties who had recovered from COVID-19. The chain links TRBV9 to TRBJ2-1, with a possible D match to TRBD2 (5 bases). DNA for the CDR3: TGTGCCAGCAGCGTAGCTTCCACTAGAATGTCCTACAATGAGCAGTTCTTC. Translation gives CASSVASTRMSYNEQFF.